One and the same sample provided the 25 T cell receptor beta chains below, sequenced in a study of identical twins. TCRdb processed the 5' RACE reads anew with MiXCR; each CDR3 protein has one entry. This table holds hundreds of thousands of distinct CDR3 sequences, around 6.1% found once. The sample taken for sequencing was naive T cells sorted from blood. The receptors originated from a man younger than 30 in good health.

The sample holds many counts of this clonotype. V usage is TRBV12-3 or TRBV12-4 and J usage is TRBJ2-1; D not certain. This CDR3 spans 12 amino acids. Trimming removed 5 bases at V and 6 bases at J, with 8 bases between. The CDR3 nucleotides read TGTGCCAGCAGTCTCGGCACCAATGAGCAGTTCTTC. It encodes CASSLGTNEQFF.

This clonotype turned up a few times. This chain uses TRBV6-1 with TRBJ2-3, with TRBD2 matching over 14 bases. With 5 bases clipped from V and 2 bases from J, the junction kept 6 bases outside the gene matches. CDR3 length equals 17 residues. Germline assignment: CDR1 MNHNS and CDR2 SASEGT. CDR3 in DNA: TGTGCCAGCAGTATCGGGACTAGCGGGAGCTTCACAGATACGCAGTATTTT. Encoded protein: CASSIGTSGSFTDTQYF.

This clonotype was found many times. The V call is TRBV12-3 or TRBV12-4, the J call TRBJ2-5, with D perhaps matching TRBD2 (6 bases). V lost 6 bases and J lost 1, with 12 bases in between. The CDR3 totals 14 residues. CDR3 coding DNA: TGTGCCAGCAGCCTACACGGGGGCCAAGAGACCCAGTACTTC. It yields the protein CASSLHGGQETQYF.

In this sample, this clonotype turned up many times. The chain links TRBV7-6 to TRBJ2-1; D is ambiguous. V shed 1 base and J shed 3 bases, with 10 bases lying between them. Germline-derived CDR1 and CDR2 are SGHVS and FNYEAQ. The CDR3 covers 15 residues. CDR3: CASSLVGEYYNEQFF. In DNA form, the CDR3 reads TGTGCCAGCAGCTTAGTAGGCGAATACTACAATGAGCAGTTCTTC.

The CDR3 spells CASSYSRGEGNIQYF. The CDR3, as DNA: TGTGCCAGCAGTTACTCCCGGGGCGAAGGAAACATTCAGTACTTC. This chain joins TRBV6-5 and TRBJ2-4; D is perhaps TRBD1 or TRBD2 (5 bases each). This CDR3 spans 15 amino acids. V lost 0 bases to trimming and J lost 6 bases, with 12 bases between them. Germline loops: CDR1 MNHEY, CDR2 SVGAGI.

The V call is TRBV23-1, the J call TRBJ2-5; the D gene is possibly TRBD1 (6 bases). TRBV23-1 belongs to the ORF category, with a function that is uncertain. The CDR3 has 16 residues. The V gene lost 6 bases and the J gene lost 5 bases, with 22 bases spanning the gap. Here the CDR3 DNA reads TGCGCCAGCAGCCCGGACCGGGACATAGGGGAGGAGACCCAGTACTTC. This gives the protein CASSPDRDIGEETQYF.

V gene TRBV7-2 combines with J gene TRBJ1-4; D uncertain. There are 11 residues in the CDR3. Germline-derived CDR1 and CDR2 are SGHTA and FQGNSA. The germline V and J ends were trimmed by 4 bases and 15 bases, with 12 bases remaining between them. The DNA of the CDR3 is TGTGCCAGCAGCTCAGGCCCGAGGGTGTTTTTT. Protein sequence: CASSSGPRVFF.

V gene TRBV5-1 combines with J gene TRBJ2-5; the D is unclear. This CDR3 comprises 13 residues. Germline CDR1 SGHRS, CDR2 YFSETQ. The ends were cut back, 0 bases at V and 5 bases at J, with 8 bases in the middle. The CDR3: CASSLARVETQYF. In DNA, the CDR3 is TGCGCCAGCAGCTTGGCCCGGGTGGAGACCCAGTACTTC.

This chain uses TRBV19 with TRBJ2-1; D gene ambiguous. The CDR3 is made up of 12 amino acids. Germline assignment: CDR1 LNHDA and CDR2 SQIVND (reference sequence). V gave up 4 bases and J gave up 8 bases, with 9 bases separating them. CDR3 loop: CASSRVSYEQFF. The CDR3 coding sequence is TGTGCCAGTAGTAGGGTTTCATATGAGCAGTTCTTC.

This clonotype was found a few times. V usage is TRBV27 and J usage is TRBJ1-2; D uncertain. Germline assignment: CDR1 MNHEY and CDR2 SMNVEV (reference sequence). Trimming removed 6 bases at V and 0 bases at J, with 14 bases between. The CDR3 spans 15 residues. CDR3 bases: TGTGCCAGCAGCCTCCTCGGACTAGCTAACTATGGCTACACCTTC. Translating gives CASSLLGLANYGYTF.

This clonotype was seen at least ten times. This chain joins TRBV28 and TRBJ2-3, with 7 bases identical to TRBD1. The CDR3 spans 15 residues. Trimming took 2 bases from V and 4 from J; bases not matched to a gene: 6. CDR1 is MDHEN and CDR2 is SYDVKM in the germline V gene. In nucleotides, the CDR3 is TGTGCCAGCAGTTTAGGGGGACAGTCTTCAGATACGCAGTATTTT. Amino acids: CASSLGGQSSDTQYF.

This clonotype was counted ten times or more. The V gene is TRBV12-3 or TRBV12-4, the J gene TRBJ2-1; the match to TRBD1 covers 12 bases. Germline trimming cut 6 bases from V and 7 bases from J; bases unmatched to any gene: 7. The CDR3 has 15 amino acids. CDR3 DNA: TGTGCCAGCAGCTTAAGGGACAGGGGGCGAAATGAGCAGTTCTTC. As protein: CASSLRDRGRNEQFF.

This clonotype was detected many times. The V gene is TRBV20-1, the J gene TRBJ2-7; D may be TRBD1 or TRBD2 (5 bases each). The V gene's germline CDR1 is DFQATT and CDR2 SNEGSKA (reference sequence). This CDR3 has 15 amino acids. V was pared by 2 bases and J by 2 bases, with 16 bases between. CDR3 amino acids: CSARTLGDPPYEQYF. CDR3 DNA sequence: TGCAGTGCTAGAACTTTGGGGGACCCACCCTACGAGCAGTACTTC.

This clonotype came up many times. The chain uses TRBV6-5 and TRBJ2-6; TRBD2 might be the D (6 bases). This CDR3 contains 19 residues. V lost 1 base to trimming and J lost 3 bases, with 19 bases between them. CDR1 is MNHEY and CDR2 is SVGAGI in the germline V gene. CDR3 DNA: TGTGCCAGCAGTTACTTCGGGAGTGGGGCATGGGATGGGGCCAACGTCCTGACTTTC. This encodes CASSYFGSGAWDGANVLTF.

Ten or more counts support this clonotype. The gene calls are TRBV15 and TRBJ2-3; no definite D call. The CDR3 has 15 residues. Trimming cost V 3 bases and J 0 bases, with 10 bases left between them. Germline CDR1 LNHNV, CDR2 YYDKDF (reference sequence). The CDR3 region is CATSSYRASTDTQYF. As DNA, the CDR3 is TGTGCCACCAGCAGTTACAGAGCTAGCACAGATACGCAGTATTTT.

This clonotype showed up many times. The CDR3 nucleotides read TGCGCCAGCAGCCGGGGACTAGCGGGAGAAGGGTACACCGGGGAGCTGTTTTTT. It specifies CASSRGLAGEGYTGELFF. This chain joins TRBV5-1 and TRBJ2-2, with 14 bases matching TRBD2. Germline V gene lookup returns CDR1 SGHRS and CDR2 YFSETQ. The CDR3 is 18 amino acids. V gave up 4 bases and J gave up 3 bases; unmatched junction bases: 8.

There are a few counts of this clonotype. V is TRBV3-1 and J is TRBJ2-2; 9 positions agree with TRBD1. Germline values: CDR1 LGHDT, CDR2 YNNKEL (reference sequence). This CDR3 is 16 amino acids long. V lost 4 bases, J lost 4 bases, and 7 bases stayed unmatched. The CDR3 nucleotides are TGTGCCAGCAGCCCCCGGACAGGGGTACGCACCGGGGAGCTGTTTTTT. The encoded protein is CASSPRTGVRTGELFF.

This clonotype has at least ten counts. CDR3 in DNA: TGTGCCAGCAGACCCTTAGCGGGAGTGGCAGATACGCAGTATTTT. Translating it yields CASRPLAGVADTQYF. The chain recombines TRBV12-3 or TRBV12-4 with TRBJ2-3; the match to TRBD2 covers 9 bases. V shed 6 bases, J shed 4 bases, and the junction held 8 bases outside the gene matches. This CDR3 is built from 15 residues.

This clonotype came up many times. The gene calls are TRBV10-3 and TRBJ2-7; the D is unclear. This CDR3 is built from 11 residues. Germline loops: CDR1 ENHRY, CDR2 SYGVKD. Between the trimmed V and J ends, which lost 3 bases and 7 bases, there was a span of 7 bases. The CDR3 bases are TGTGCCATCAGTGAAGGTCTGGAGCAGTACTTC. This codes for CAISEGLEQYF.

This clonotype was counted a few times. This chain connects TRBV19 to TRBJ2-1, with 8 nucleotides matching TRBD1. The CDR3 extends over 15 amino acids. CDR1 is LNHDA and CDR2 is SQIVND in the germline V gene (reference sequence). J lost 7 bases, V lost 4 bases, and 9 bases had no gene match. CDR3 nucleotide sequence: TGTGCCAGTAGTAGTTTGCCAGGGGGCTTGAATGAGCAGTTCTTC. It translates to CASSSLPGGLNEQFF.

Only a few counts were recorded for this clonotype. The chain recombines TRBV28 with TRBJ2-7; 7 nucleotides agree with TRBD2. V lost 1 base, J lost 3 bases, and 3 bases stayed unmatched. CDR1 is MDHEN, CDR2 SYDVKM, per germline. The CDR3 spans 14 residues. CDR3 residues: CASSLSAGVYEQYF. CDR3 DNA: TGTGCCAGCAGTTTATCTGCGGGAGTCTACGAGCAGTACTTC.

This clonotype appeared a few times. The chain uses TRBV19 and TRBJ2-5, with a possible D match to TRBD2 (5 bases). V was cut by 5 bases and J by 3 bases, with 13 bases left in between. Germline CDR1 LNHDA, CDR2 SQIVND (reference sequence). The length of the CDR3 is 14 residues. Here the CDR3 reads CASSVSGSKETQYF. DNA of the CDR3: TGTGCCAGTAGTGTTAGTGGGAGCAAAGAGACCCAGTACTTC. Looking up the rest from reference TRBV19 and TRBJ2-5 gives the full variable domain: DGGITQSPKYLFRKEGQNVTLSCEQNLNHDAMYWYRQDPGQGLRLIYYSQIVNDFQKGDIAEGYSVSREKKESFPLTVTSAQKNPTAFYLCASSVSGSKETQYFGPGTRLLVL.

This clonotype was observed many times. The V call is TRBV10-3, the J call TRBJ2-2; maybe TRBD2 (6 bases). The length of the CDR3 is 14 residues. Between the trimmed V and J ends, which lost 9 bases and 0 bases, there was a span of 11 bases. Per germline, CDR1 ENHRY and CDR2 SYGVKD. CDR3 bases: TGTGCCATTCGGGAGCTCGCGAACACCGGGGAGCTGTTTTTT. This translates into CAIRELANTGELFF.

This clonotype was seen a few times. The genes are TRBV12-3 or TRBV12-4 and TRBJ2-3; D unclear. With 6 bases removed from V and 3 bases from J, the gap between germline ends came to 16 bases. CDR3 length: 15 amino acids. The CDR3 nucleotides are TGTGCCAGCAGGAATACCCTTTACCCGACAGATACGCAGTATTTT. It specifies CASRNTLYPTDTQYF.

This clonotype was counted ten times or more. This chain uses TRBV5-8 with TRBJ2-3; D possibly corresponds to TRBD2 (6 bases). There are 16 residues in the CDR3. Trimming shortened V by 4 bases and J by 0 bases, and 15 bases separated the two germline ends. Germline CDR1 SGHTS, CDR2 YDEGEE. CDR3 nucleotide sequence: TGTGCCAGCAGCCCCACTTTCCGGGAGAGCACAGATACGCAGTATTTT. Protein product: CASSPTFRESTDTQYF.